This is a list of T cell receptor beta chains from one sample in a study of T-cell memory formation after mild COVID-19. Each CDR3 protein is one row after TCRdb ran MiXCR on the 5' RACE reads. The sample holds about 260,000 distinct CDR3 sequences; over 7% are singletons and the top ten take roughly 23%. The source material was PBMCs or a T cell subset sorted from them (not recorded which). These receptors were obtained from a man between 18 and 35 years old who had mild COVID-19 (a few samples of this study predate the infection). Cell type and time point are not known. The CDR3 runs from the conserved cysteine through the conserved F or W. D genes are given only for firm matches. Clone size is not always given. Where it is, it says once, few, many or a class for expanded clones.

clone_size	v_call	cdr3_length	d_call	j_call	cdr3_nt	cdr3_aa
many	TRBV12-3/TRBV12-4	12	.	TRBJ1-1	TGTGCCAGCAGTTTATTAAATGGTGAAGCTTTCTTT	CASSLLNGEAFF
.	TRBV7-3	15	.	TRBJ2-7	TGTGCCAGCAGCTTAAGCAGGGCCACTTCCTACGAGCAGTACTTC	CASSLSRATSYEQYF
.	TRBV20-1	14	TRBD1	TRBJ1-1	TGCAGTGCTCCATCCGGACAGGCTGACACTGAAGCTTTCTTT	CSAPSGQADTEAFF
few	TRBV3-1	13	.	TRBJ2-1	TGTGCCAGCAGCCAAGTATTGTCAACTGAGCAGTTCTTC	CASSQVLSTEQFF
many	TRBV10-3	12	.	TRBJ2-5	TGTGCCATCAGTGAGGGATGGGAGACCCAGTACTTC	CAISEGWETQYF
few	TRBV5-1	14	.	TRBJ1-1	TGCGCCAGCAGCGTAGGACCCTCAAACACTGAAGCTTTCTTT	CASSVGPSNTEAFF
few	TRBV5-1	14	.	TRBJ2-5	TGCGCCAGCAGCTTTGGAAGGGCCCAAGAGACCCAGTACTTC	CASSFGRAQETQYF
few	TRBV5-6	14	.	TRBJ1-1	TGTGCCAGCAGCTGGGGGTCGGACCGACTTGAAGCTTTCTTT	CASSWGSDRLEAFF
.	TRBV5-1	15	.	TRBJ2-1	TGCGCCAGCAGCTCGAACGTGTTCCCCCTCAATGAGCAGTTCTTC	CASSSNVFPLNEQFF
few	TRBV28	10	.	TRBJ1-1	TGTGCCAGCCCGGGGTGGGAAGCTTTCTTT	CASPGWEAFF
few	TRBV5-1	16	TRBD1	TRBJ2-2	TGCGCCAGCAGCTTGGCCCGGGACAGCCCTTCCGGGGAGCTGTTTTTT	CASSLARDSPSGELFF
.	TRBV5-1	15	TRBD1	TRBJ2-1	TGCGCCAGCAACTCCGGGACAGGGACTAACAATGAGCAGTTCTTC	CASNSGTGTNNEQFF
few	TRBV20-1	14	.	TRBJ2-5	TGCAGTGTCAGAGCTAGAACCGCTGAAGAGACCCAGTACTTC	CSVRARTAEETQYF
.	TRBV6-2/TRBV6-3	12	.	TRBJ1-5	TGTGCCAGCAATCGGAAGGATCAGCCCCAGCATTTT	CASNRKDQPQHF
.	TRBV20-1	13	.	TRBJ1-2	TGCAGTGCTAGAGATGGGACATCGGGTGGCTACACCTTC	CSARDGTSGGYTF
.	TRBV5-1	15	.	TRBJ1-1	TGCGCCAGCAGCTCTCGCGTGGAGATGAACACTGAAGCTTTCTTT	CASSSRVEMNTEAFF
few	TRBV20-1	15	.	TRBJ2-5	TGCAGTGTCCAGACTATGGGGGGGGGCCCAGAGACCCAGTACTTC	CSVQTMGGGPETQYF
.	TRBV7-9	13	.	TRBJ2-7	TGTGCCTCGGAGGGGGCACCGGGGTACGAGCAGTACTTC	CASEGAPGYEQYF
.	TRBV29-1	13	.	TRBJ2-7	TGCAGCGTGTTTATAGGGGCTCGGTACGAGCAGTACTTC	CSVFIGARYEQYF
few	TRBV6-2/TRBV6-3	14	.	TRBJ1-5	TGTGCCAGCAGTTACCCTCACACGTTCCAGCCCCAGCATTTT	CASSYPHTFQPQHF
many	TRBV7-2	15	.	TRBJ1-4	TGTGCCAGCAGCCGCCGGGGGGCAACTAATGAAAAACTGTTTTTT	CASSRRGATNEKLFF
many	TRBV18	15	.	TRBJ1-1	TGTGCCAGCTCACCAAATGAGATGCAAAACACTGAAGCTTTCTTT	CASSPNEMQNTEAFF
many	TRBV4-3	13	.	TRBJ1-5	TGCGCCAGCAGCCAAGTCTGGGATCAGCCCCAGCATTTT	CASSQVWDQPQHF
few	TRBV20-1	12	.	TRBJ2-5	TGCAGTGCTACGAGGATCGGAGAGACCCAGTACTTC	CSATRIGETQYF
few	TRBV2	15	.	TRBJ2-5	TGTGCCAGCAGTGAGAGGGGGGGAGTAAAAGAGACCCAGTACTTC	CASSERGGVKETQYF
.	TRBV20-1	14	TRBD1	TRBJ1-6	TGCAGTGCTCCAAAACAGGGGGCGGATTCACCCCTCCACTTT	CSAPKQGADSPLHF
.	TRBV9	14	.	TRBJ2-1	TGTGCCAGCAGCAGTTACCGCTCCTACAATGAGCAGTTCTTC	CASSSYRSYNEQFF
.	TRBV29-1	13	.	TRBJ2-1	TGCAGCGTTGGGCGGGGGCCACTCGATGAGCAGTTCTTC	CSVGRGPLDEQFF
.	TRBV11-3	17	.	TRBJ2-1	TGTGCCAGCAGCCCGGGCGGCGGGGCGAGCTCCTACAATGAGCAGTTCTTC	CASSPGGGASSYNEQFF
.	TRBV7-2	13	.	TRBJ1-2	TGTGCCAGCAGCTTTACCGCGGGATATGGCTACACCTTC	CASSFTAGYGYTF
.	TRBV7-9	12	.	TRBJ1-1	TGTGCCAGCAGCTTAGCGATTGGGGGGGCTTTCTTT	CASSLAIGGAFF
.	TRBV7-2	14	.	TRBJ2-3	TGTGCCAGCACCTCTAGCGCTGGCACAGATACGCAGTATTTT	CASTSSAGTDTQYF
.	TRBV18	14	.	TRBJ2-3	TGTGCCAGCTCACCACCGGGCCTCGCGGATACGCAGTATTTT	CASSPPGLADTQYF
.	TRBV12-3/TRBV12-4	12	.	TRBJ2-2	TGTGCCAGCAGCACCATCACCGGGGAGCTGTTTTTT	CASSTITGELFF
.	TRBV5-1	13	.	TRBJ1-4	TGCGCCAGCAGCGAGGGTTCTAATGAAAAACTGTTTTTT	CASSEGSNEKLFF
.	TRBV5-5	14	.	TRBJ1-4	TGTGCCAGCAGCAGGGCCGGGATAGATGAAAAACTGTTTTTT	CASSRAGIDEKLFF
few	TRBV29-1	11	.	TRBJ2-4	TGCAGGCCCCGGGGCCGGGACATTCAGTACTTC	CRPRGRDIQYF
.	TRBV5-1	16	.	TRBJ1-5	TGCGCCAGCAGCGCGGCCCCAATTCATAGCAATCAGCCCCAGCATTTT	CASSAAPIHSNQPQHF
few	TRBV5-4	16	TRBD2	TRBJ2-3	TGTGCCAGCAGCGAGAAGGGACTAGCGGGCACAGATACGCAGTATTTT	CASSEKGLAGTDTQYF
few	TRBV4-1	15	.	TRBJ2-3	TGCGCCAGCAGCCAAGATCCGGGGGCAGCAGATACGCAGTATTTT	CASSQDPGAADTQYF
many	TRBV12-3/TRBV12-4	13	.	TRBJ2-2	TGTGCCAGCGGAGTAGCCCATGTCCGGGAGCTGTTTTTT	CASGVAHVRELFF
.	TRBV20-1	16	.	TRBJ1-5	TGCAGTGCTAGAGATCCTAAGAAGCTGGGGGGGCGGCCCCAGCATTTT	CSARDPKKLGGRPQHF